This T cell receptor beta chain is from a study of T cells in Graves' hyperthyroidism and ophthalmopathy. The overall study: Peripheral blood was obtained at initial diagnosis, preceding any treatment. Broader study findings: Separating ophthalmopathy from stable hyperthyroidism was achieved by a 13 V-J model.

Trimming took off 4 bases at V and 6 bases at J, with 21 bases between the two ends. Germline values: CDR1 SGHVS, CDR2 FNYEAQ. The CDR3 spans 16 residues. Of note for this clonotype: Its antigen is currently unknown.

Authors of the study amplified TCR beta CDR3 regions from RNA transcripts. The HTBI primer set was used in a first-round RT-PCR of the TCR CDR3. One entry per CDR3 protein results from TCRdb running MiXCR on the multiplex PCR reads. The sample contains around 350,000 distinct CDR3 sequences, about 25% of which appear only once. The chain joins TRBV7-6 to TRBJ2-5; D is perhaps TRBD2 (7 bases). Material: blood. This receptor was obtained from a man aged 50 or older with Graves' hyperthyroidism. CDR3: CASSSASGGRGKTQYF. DNA for the CDR3: TGTGCCAGCAGCTCCGCTTCCGGGGGGCGAGGGAAGACCCAGTACTTC.